The 26 T cell receptor beta chains below were found in one sample sequenced in a study of cytomegalovirus exposure and HLA in healthy donors. PCR employed 60 Vbeta and 13 Jbeta primers. TCRdb's table, derived via immunoSEQ multiplex PCR, lists solely in-frame clones and lacks some. The top ten hold approximately 15% of the sample, which has approximately 140,000 clones, 73% seen once. Sequencing used PBMCs. Every receptor here comes from a human donor in good health.

The V gene is TRBV13, the J gene TRBJ2-1; maybe TRBD2 (5 bases). The V end was cut by 1 base, the J end by 6 bases, with 7 bases between. This CDR3 region has 13 residues. Germline V gene lookup returns CDR1 PRHDT and CDR2 FYEKMQ (reference sequence). CDR3 DNA sequence: TGTGCCAGCAGCTTAGAGGACTCCAATGAGCAGTTCTTC. Its translation: CASSLEDSNEQFF.

The gene calls are TRBV27 and TRBJ1-2; 7 positions match TRBD1. This CDR3 has 15 residues. J gave up 7 bases and V 5 bases, and 13 bases lay outside the gene matches. Germline values: CDR1 MNHEY, CDR2 SMNVEV (reference sequence). The CDR3 protein is CASSIKGTALFGYTF. CDR3 bases: TGTGCCAGCAGTATAAAAGGGACAGCCCTATTTGGCTACACCTTC.

CDR3 amino acids: CASSLAGWRTEAFF. The CDR3, as DNA: TGTGCCAGCAGCTTAGCAGGGTGGCGAACTGAAGCTTTCTTT. This sequence joins TRBV11-2 and TRBJ1-1; tentative D call: TRBD1 (5 bases). Trimming left V 1 base short and J 5 bases short, with 11 bases between. This CDR3 spans 14 amino acids. Germline V gene sequence: CDR1 SGHAT, CDR2 FQNNGV.

This clone was seen more than once but under ten times. This sequence joins TRBV10-3 and TRBJ2-3; TRBD2 matches at 8 bases. From germline, CDR1 is ENHRY and CDR2 SYGVKD. V shed 4 bases, J shed 5 bases, and the junction held 14 bases outside the gene matches. This CDR3 has 17 amino acids. The CDR3 is CAISGGLAGGGEDTQYF. Written as DNA, the CDR3 is TGTGCCATCAGTGGGGGCCTGGCGGGAGGAGGGGAAGATACGCAGTATTTT.

Note on this clone: A read error may account for a junction end that differs from germline. This chain links TRBV30 with TRBJ2-7; the match to TRBD2 covers 8 bases. Germline CDR1 and CDR2: GTSNPN and SVGIG (reference sequence). The CDR3 runs to 13 residues. The CDR3 reads CASSYGGRPEQYF. In nucleotides, the CDR3 is TGTGCCTCGAGTTACGGCGGGAGGCCCGAGCAGTACTTC.

The chain couples TRBV21-1 to TRBJ1-3. TRBV21-1 represents a pseudogene. The CDR3 extends over 19 amino acids. The CDR3 coding sequence is TGTGCCAGCAGCAAAAGAAAGTCTGGGTGGGGGGGCCCTGGAAACACCATATATTTT. It yields the protein CASSKRKSGWGGPGNTIYF.

This chain links TRBV4-1 with TRBJ1-2; TRBD1 might be the D (5 bases). The germline V gene has CDR1 MGHRA and CDR2 YSYEKL. The CDR3 is made up of 15 amino acids. V shed 2 bases and J shed 7 bases, with 17 bases lying between them. The CDR3 is CASSQTGREKGGYTF. CDR3 in DNA: TGCGCCAGCAGCCAAACGGGCAGGGAAAAAGGTGGCTACACCTTC.

CDR3 amino acids: CSARPGETQYF. CDR3 coding DNA: TGCAGTGCTAGACCGGGAGAGACCCAGTACTTC. This sequence joins TRBV20-1 and TRBJ2-5; D ambiguous. The germline gives CDR1 DFQATT, CDR2 SNEGSKA (reference sequence). The CDR3 length is 11 residues. V was trimmed by 2 bases and J by 4 bases, leaving 5 bases between them.

In this sample, this clone turned up a few times. V gene TRBV7-2 combines with J gene TRBJ2-7, with no clear D. CDR1 and CDR2 from the germline V gene are SGHTA and FQGNSA. The CDR3 loop spans 12 amino acids. Trimming shortened V by 2 bases and J by 2 bases, and 4 bases separated the two germline ends. CDR3 nucleotide sequence: TGTGCCAGCAGCTTACGGGCCTACGAGCAGTACTTC. It translates to CASSLRAYEQYF.

V usage is TRBV7-9 and J usage is TRBJ1-6, with TRBD1 matching over 9 bases. Germline CDR1 and CDR2: SEHNR and FQNEAQ (reference sequence). V shed 4 bases and J 10 bases; nucleotides not matched to a gene: 14. This CDR3 contains 17 residues. Here the CDR3 reads CASSSHDTGGAGSPLHF. CDR3 in DNA: TGTGCCAGCAGCTCGCACGATACAGGGGGCGCTGGGTCACCCCTCCACTTT. Complete variable domain (other parts from reference TRBV7-9 and TRBJ1-6): DTGVSQNPRHKITKRGQNVTFRCDPISEHNRLYWYRQTLGQGPEFLTYFQNEAQLEKSRLLSDRFSAERPKGSFSTLEIQRTEQGDSAMYLCASSSHDTGGAGSPLHFGNGTRLTVT.

The genes are TRBV5-1 and TRBJ2-2; D gene unclear. The CDR3 loop spans 16 amino acids. The V end lost 0 bases, the J end lost 1 base, and 10 bases lay between the germline ends. Germline V gives CDR1 SGHRS, CDR2 YFSETQ. CDR3 sequence (DNA): TGCGCCAGCAGCTTGGAAATGTCGGGGAACACCGGGGAGCTGTTTTTT. It encodes CASSLEMSGNTGELFF.

The J gene is TRBJ1-2, the V gene TRBV6-4; no clear D gene. Germline CDR1 MRHNA, CDR2 SNTAGT. The germline V and J ends were trimmed by 2 bases and 4 bases, with 11 bases remaining between them. This CDR3 has 14 amino acids. The CDR3 protein is CASSDQSGVYGYTF. DNA for the CDR3: TGTGCCAGCAGTGACCAGAGCGGAGTCTATGGCTACACCTTC.

This sequence joins TRBV10-3 and TRBJ2-7, with 7 bases aligning to TRBD1. Unmatched junction bases numbered 10, after V lost 6 bases and J lost 5 bases. This CDR3 is 14 amino acids long. Germline-derived CDR1 and CDR2 are ENHRY and SYGVKD. The CDR3, as DNA: TGTGCCATCAGAACAAAACGGGACAGTAACGAGCAGTACTTC. Its translation is CAIRTKRDSNEQYF.

The rearrangement links TRBV9 to TRBJ1-3; D ambiguous. Germline V gene data show CDR1 as SGDLS and CDR2 as YYNGEE. V lost 4 bases and J lost 2, with 10 bases in between. The CDR3 is made up of 14 amino acids. In DNA form, the CDR3 reads TGTGCCAGCAGCTTCGGGAACCCTGGAAACACCATATATTTT. It is translated as CASSFGNPGNTIYF.

The rearrangement uses TRBV6-6 and TRBJ1-2, with D possibly being TRBD1 (6 bases). Per germline, CDR1 MNHNY and CDR2 SVGAGI (reference sequence). The CDR3 totals 15 residues. Trimming took off 2 bases at V and 5 bases at J, with 15 bases between the two ends. Written as DNA, the CDR3 is TGTGCCAGCAGTTACCAACAGGGCTACTGGTATGGCTACACCTTC. Translation: CASSYQQGYWYGYTF.

CDR3 in amino acids: CASRTFGTGTFYEQYF. In nucleotides, the CDR3 is TGTGCCAGCAGGACCTTCGGGACAGGGACATTCTACGAGCAGTACTTC. The V call is TRBV27, the J call TRBJ2-7; 9 nucleotides match TRBD1. The CDR3 covers 16 residues. Trimming took 6 bases from V and 3 from J; bases not matched to a gene: 12. Germline values: CDR1 MNHEY, CDR2 SMNVEV (reference sequence).

V and J are TRBV7-3 and TRBJ2-3, with TRBD1 identical over 9 bases. The CDR3 totals 16 residues. The junction had 7 bases not matched to a gene; V was cut back by 0 bases and J by 6 bases. In germline, CDR1 is SGHTA, CDR2 FQGTGA. The CDR3 DNA is TGTGCCAGCAGCTTAACGGGGACAGGGTCGAGTGATACGCAGTATTTT. It yields the protein CASSLTGTGSSDTQYF.

The chain has TRBV11-3 and TRBJ2-7; D is ambiguous. The V gene's germline CDR1 is SGHNT and CDR2 YENEEA. V was pared by 6 bases and J by 4 bases, with 19 bases between. The CDR3 is made up of 15 amino acids. CDR3 bases: TGTGCCAGCAGGGAGAATAATCCCCAGCCTTACGAGCAGTACTTC. Its protein product is CASRENNPQPYEQYF. The full variable domain, in which reference TRBV11-3 and TRBJ2-7 provide the parts outside the CDR3, is EAGVVQSPRYKIIEKKQPVAFWCNPISGHNTLYWYLQNLGQGPELLIRYENEEAVDDSQLPKDRFSAERLKGVDSTLKIQPAELGDSAVYLCASRENNPQPYEQYFGPGTRLTVT.

CDR3 amino acids: CASSRPTSDEQYF. In DNA, the CDR3 is TGTGCCAGCAGCCGACCTACTAGTGACGAGCAGTACTTC. The gene calls are TRBV7-2 and TRBJ2-7; possible D gene TRBD2, 5 bases. The CDR3 has 13 amino acids. CDR1 is SGHTA and CDR2 is FQGNSA in the germline V gene. Trimming removed 5 bases from V and 5 bases from J, with 13 bases in between.

The V gene is TRBV6-6, the J gene TRBJ1-2, with D possibly TRBD1 on 6 matching bases. The length of the CDR3 is 15 residues. Germline CDR1 reads MNHNY; CDR2 reads SVGAGI (reference sequence). V lost 3 bases and J lost 3, with 14 bases in between. This chain's CDR3 is CASSYPGARDYGYTF. The CDR3 nucleotides read TGTGCCAGCAGTTATCCAGGGGCTCGTGACTATGGCTACACCTTC.

A few counts support this clone. The chain employs TRBV11-3 and TRBJ2-7; 9 positions agree with TRBD1. Trimming took 5 bases from V and 0 from J; bases not matched to a gene: 8. The CDR3 runs 16 residues. CDR1 is SGHNT, CDR2 YENEEA, per germline. CDR3 loop: CASSETGQGLSYEQYF. DNA of the CDR3: TGTGCCAGCAGCGAAACGGGACAGGGCCTCTCCTACGAGCAGTACTTC.

The chain couples TRBV4-2 to TRBJ2-2, with 13 bases aligning to TRBD2. Germline trimming cut 2 bases from V and 7 bases from J; bases unmatched to any gene: 7. Germline CDR1 reads LGHNA; CDR2 reads YNFKEQ. This CDR3 region has 17 residues. Here the CDR3 reads CASSQLLAGGRSGELFF. DNA of the CDR3: TGTGCCAGCAGCCAATTACTAGCGGGGGGGCGCAGCGGGGAGCTGTTTTTT.

The gene calls are TRBV6-5 and TRBJ1-5; D perhaps matches TRBD1 (5 bases). CDR3 size: 14 residues. From germline, CDR1 is MNHEY and CDR2 SVGAGI. V lost 6 bases, J lost 3 bases, and 12 bases lay in between. In nucleotides, the CDR3 is TGTGCCAGCAGCCTAGACAGAAACAATCAGCCCCAGCATTTT. Its translation is CASSLDRNNQPQHF.

The rearrangement joins TRBV18 to TRBJ1-4; a weak D match, TRBD1 (5 bases). Germline V lookup: CDR1 KGHSH, CDR2 LQKENI. The V end was cut by 4 bases, the J end by 8 bases, with 14 bases between. The CDR3 spans 14 residues. The CDR3 DNA sequence: TGTGCCAGCTCACGGGGAGGGGAGAGCGAAAAACTGTTTTTT. The encoded protein is CASSRGGESEKLFF.

V is TRBV6-6 and J is TRBJ2-7, with D perhaps matching TRBD1 (6 bases). There are 14 residues in the CDR3. The V and J ends lost 3 bases and 4 bases respectively, with 13 bases between them. In germline, CDR1 is MNHNY, CDR2 SVGAGI (reference sequence). CDR3 nucleotides: TGTGCCAGCAGTTATAGCCAGGGGCCTTACGAGCAGTACTTC. Residues: CASSYSQGPYEQYF.

Details on this clone: It is unclear where the CDR3 begins or ends on the DNA, so no DNA is shown, and the CDR3 is as TCRdb lists it. The same CDR3 is also encoded by other DNA sequences in this sample. The chain has TRBV29-1 and TRBJ1-2. Germline values: CDR1 SQVTM, CDR2 ANQGSEA. Termini included, the CDR3 measures 17 amino acids. The CDR3 sequence: CSVEDQPDASGRGGYTF.